This TCR beta chain comes out of a study of cytotoxic CD8 clonotypes in ibrutinib-treated CLL. Only one count was recorded for this clone. Its antigen is as yet unknown. Profiled with immunoSEQ multiplex PCR; TCRdb holds only in-frame clones, not every one. The data show tens of thousands of clones, roughly 45% seen once. Findings and limits, study-wide: Public clonotypes occurred uncommonly; on treatment, they contracted or remained stable.

The CDR3 is 15 amino acids. V was shortened by 7 bases and J by 9 bases, with 19 bases between the two germline ends. Germline values: CDR1 SNHLY, CDR2 FYNNEI. The chain couples TRBV2 to TRBJ1-6, with D perhaps matching TRBD1 (5 bases). The source was PBMCs, collected before ibrutinib treatment. The sequence was obtained from a human donor with chronic lymphocytic leukemia. As DNA, the CDR3 is TGTGCCAGCATCCAGACCGGGACTGGCTCTTCACCCCTCCACTTT. This encodes CASIQTGTGSSPLHF.